Listed here are 28 T cell receptor beta chains from one sample, sequenced in a study of blood T cell repertoires in COVID-19 (dated by TCRdb to about 2020). Receptors were amplified or captured by the immunoSEQ multiplex PCR assay. TCRdb holds this immuneACCESS table with in-frame rearrangements only. Some clones are missing; in checked studies, unresolved V genes explain under half, and the rest has no known cause. This sample gives about 89,000 clones in total; over 65% of them show up just once. Approximately 51% of the sample lies in the top ten. Sequencing was performed on peripheral blood. These receptors came from a human donor in a cohort sampled during active COVID-19.

This sequence joins TRBV29-1 and TRBJ2-5, with D tentatively TRBD1 (5 bases). The CDR3 runs to 12 residues. The germline V gene has CDR1 SQVTM and CDR2 ANQGSEA. Trimming pared 4 bases from V and 3 bases from J, leaving 9 bases between. This CDR3 reads CSVVRGKETQYF. In DNA form, the CDR3 reads TGCAGCGTTGTAAGGGGAAAAGAGACCCAGTACTTC.

The chain joins TRBV7-3 to TRBJ2-1; D may be TRBD2 (6 bases). CDR1 and CDR2 (germline): SGHTA, FQGTGA. This CDR3 spans 16 amino acids. With 2 bases removed from V and 1 base from J, the gap between germline ends came to 12 bases. CDR3 sequence reads: CASSLGRERSYNEQFF. The CDR3 nucleotides are TGTGCCAGCAGCTTAGGTCGGGAGCGGTCCTACAATGAGCAGTTCTTC.

This chain's CDR3 is CAISEGIGGDTQYF. The CDR3 region has the DNA TGTGCCATCAGCGAAGGGATCGGGGGAGATACGCAGTATTTT. The chain employs TRBV10-3 and TRBJ2-3, with D maybe TRBD2 (6 bases). This CDR3 comprises 14 residues. Trimming pared 6 bases from V and 5 bases from J, leaving 15 bases between. CDR1 and CDR2 from the germline V gene are ENHRY and SYGVKD.

The chain carries TRBV15 and TRBJ1-5; D may be TRBD1 (5 bases). Germline CDR1 LNHNV, CDR2 YYDKDF (reference sequence). Trimming took 0 bases from V and 4 from J, leaving 7 bases between them. The CDR3 totals 14 residues. In nucleotides, the CDR3 is TGTGCCACCAGCAGAGATCGGGGGAATCAGCCCCAGCATTTT. This gives the protein CATSRDRGNQPQHF.

The chain has TRBV2 and TRBJ1-2; a weak D match, TRBD1 (6 bases). Trimming removed 5 bases from V and 6 bases from J, with 13 bases in between. Germline values: CDR1 SNHLY, CDR2 FYNNEI. The CDR3 is 13 residues long. CDR3 amino acids: CASSNRARNGYTF. CDR3 DNA sequence: TGTGCCAGCAGTAACAGGGCAAGGAATGGCTACACCTTC.

The chain combines TRBV19 with TRBJ2-2, with TRBD2 as a possible D gene (6 bases). Germline-derived CDR1 and CDR2 are LNHDA and SQIVND (reference sequence). V was shortened by 3 bases and J by 1 base, with 12 bases between the two germline ends. This CDR3 is 16 amino acids long. The CDR3 reads CASSIGGVLNTGELFF. CDR3 bases: TGTGCCAGTAGTATTGGCGGGGTTTTGAACACCGGGGAGCTGTTTTTT. The whole variable domain, filled in from reference TRBV19 and TRBJ2-2, reads DGGITQSPKYLFRKEGQNVTLSCEQNLNHDAMYWYRQDPGQGLRLIYYSQIVNDFQKGDIAEGYSVSREKKESFPLTVTSAQKNPTAFYLCASSIGGVLNTGELFFGEGSRLTVL.

The CDR3 reads CASSLSDSYTDTQYF. The CDR3 region has the DNA TGCGCCAGCAGCTTGTCTGACAGTTACACAGATACGCAGTATTTT. This chain connects TRBV5-1 to TRBJ2-3; a possible D gene is TRBD1 (5 bases). Trimming pared 1 base from V and 2 bases from J, leaving 11 bases between. The CDR3 has 15 amino acids. Germline lookup yields CDR1 SGHRS and CDR2 YFSETQ. The complete variable domain, with remaining parts taken from reference TRBV5-1 and TRBJ2-3, reads KAGVTQTPRYLIKTRGQQVTLSCSPISGHRSVSWYQQTPGQGLQFLFEYFSETQRNKGNFPGRFSGRQFSNSRSEMNVSTLELGDSALYLCASSLSDSYTDTQYFGPGTRLTVL.

The rearrangement links TRBV21-1 to TRBJ2-1; the tabulated D call, TRBD2, remains unverified against the DNA. TRBV21-1 is described as a pseudogene. This CDR3 spans 16 amino acids. The CDR3, as DNA: TGTGCCAGCAGTCACAATTCAGTCGCGGTTGACAATGAGCAGTTCTTC. Its translation is CASSHNSVAVDNEQFF.

J is TRBJ1-6 and V is TRBV28; 8 bases map to TRBD1. Germline CDR1 and CDR2: MDHEN and SYDVKM. The CDR3 has 16 residues. J was trimmed by 0 bases and V by 6 bases; bases with no gene match: 4. CDR3 region: CASRGQGYSYNSPLHF. The CDR3 DNA sequence: TGTGCCAGCAGAGGACAGGGTTACTCCTATAATTCACCCCTCCACTTT.

J is TRBJ2-1 and V is TRBV28; 8 bases agree with TRBD1. The CDR3 spans 16 residues. The V gene's germline CDR1 is MDHEN and CDR2 SYDVKM. Trimming removed 5 bases from V and 8 bases from J; junction bases left unmatched: 14. CDR3 protein: CASSPLGQGSRHEQFF. The CDR3 nucleotides are TGTGCCAGCAGTCCACTCGGACAGGGAAGTAGACATGAGCAGTTCTTC.

This sequence joins TRBV19 and TRBJ2-3; 7 bases fit TRBD2. V gave up 3 bases and J gave up 6 bases; unmatched junction bases: 6. The CDR3 loop spans 14 amino acids. Germline assignment: CDR1 LNHDA and CDR2 SQIVND (reference sequence). The CDR3 loop reads CASSINWGGDTQYF. DNA of the CDR3: TGTGCCAGTAGTATCAACTGGGGAGGGGATACGCAGTATTTT.

The chain links TRBV9 to TRBJ1-3, with a tentative D call TRBD1 (5 bases). From germline, CDR1 is SGDLS and CDR2 YYNGEE. V was clipped by 6 bases and J by 0 bases, with 13 bases between them. The CDR3 spans 15 residues. This CDR3 reads CASNPTGNSGNTIYF. In nucleotides, the CDR3 is TGTGCCAGCAACCCAACAGGAAACTCTGGAAACACCATATATTTT.

J is TRBJ1-2 and V is TRBV7-9; 10 nucleotides line up with TRBD1. The CDR3 has 13 amino acids. J gave up 7 bases and V 5 bases, and 4 bases lay outside the gene matches. CDR1 and CDR2 (germline): SEHNR, FQNEAQ (reference sequence). The CDR3 nucleotides read TGTGCCAGCAGCCGTGGACAGGGGGGTGGCTACACCTTC. Residues: CASSRGQGGGYTF.

The J gene is TRBJ2-5, the V gene TRBV7-2; D uncertain. CDR1 SGHTA and CDR2 FQGNSA come from the germline V gene. The CDR3 has 17 amino acids. The ends were cut back, 0 bases at V and 0 bases at J, with 14 bases in the middle. The CDR3 region has the DNA TGTGCCAGCAGCTTAGCGAGTATCCCCCCGTACCAAGAGACCCAGTACTTC. Translation gives CASSLASIPPYQETQYF.

The V gene is TRBV28, the J gene TRBJ1-6; D is uncertain. V was pared by 6 bases and J by 9 bases, with 18 bases between. Per germline, CDR1 MDHEN and CDR2 SYDVKM. CDR3 length: 15 amino acids. This chain's CDR3 is CASRLNPGGGSPLHF. The CDR3 nucleotides are TGTGCCAGCAGGCTAAATCCAGGAGGAGGTTCACCCCTCCACTTT.

This clone was seen once. The chain uses TRBV10-3 and TRBJ2-3; the match to TRBD2 covers 7 bases. CDR1 is ENHRY, CDR2 SYGVKD, per germline. The CDR3 is 13 residues long. V was clipped by 5 bases and J by 5 bases; unmatched bases: 4. CDR3 loop: CAISILAVDTQYF. As DNA, the CDR3 is TGTGCCATCAGTATCCTAGCGGTAGATACGCAGTATTTT.

DNA of the CDR3: TGTGCCAGCAGCTCTAGCGGGAGTAGGGGAAATGAGCAGTTCTTC. Translating gives CASSSSGSRGNEQFF. The V call is TRBV7-3, the J call TRBJ2-1; TRBD2 aligns across 10 bases. CDR3 length: 15 residues. The junction had 7 bases not matched to a gene; V was cut back by 4 bases and J by 7 bases. Germline values: CDR1 SGHTA, CDR2 FQGTGA.

CDR3: CASSPTRTSGQYNEQFF. In DNA form, the CDR3 reads TGTGCCAGCAGCCCCACTCGGACTAGCGGGCAGTACAATGAGCAGTTCTTC. V gene TRBV7-6 combines with J gene TRBJ2-1; the match to TRBD2 covers 11 bases. Germline-derived CDR1 and CDR2 are SGHVS and FNYEAQ. This CDR3 contains 17 residues. The V gene end was trimmed by 5 bases and the J gene end by 4 bases; junction bases not matched to a gene: 10.

The CDR3 is CASSPASGRETQYF. CDR3 sequence (DNA): TGTGCCAGCAGCCCCGCTAGCGGGAGAGAGACCCAGTACTTC. The chain couples TRBV4-2 to TRBJ2-5; the match to TRBD2 covers 10 bases. CDR1 LGHNA and CDR2 YNFKEQ come from the germline V gene. Trimming removed 4 bases from V and 4 bases from J; junction bases left unmatched: 3. This CDR3 is 14 amino acids long.

The rearrangement links TRBV25-1 to TRBJ1-2, with 10 bases identical to TRBD1. Unmatched junction bases numbered 5, after V lost 4 bases and J lost 6 bases. CDR3 size: 14 residues. Germline V gene sequence: CDR1 MGHDK, CDR2 SYGVNS. CDR3 nucleotide sequence: TGTGCCAGCAGTGGACAGGGGGCAATAGATGGCTACACCTTC. Protein: CASSGQGAIDGYTF.

This clone was observed once. The chain uses TRBV29-1 and TRBJ2-5; 8 nucleotides agree with TRBD2. The CDR3 is 13 residues long. Germline V gene sequence: CDR1 SQVTM, CDR2 ANQGSEA. V lost 5 bases and J lost 5; bases outside the gene matches: 7. The CDR3 loop is CSVWSGSVETQYF. The CDR3 DNA reads TGCAGCGTTTGGAGCGGGAGCGTGGAGACCCAGTACTTC.

The rearrangement joins TRBV5-1 to TRBJ2-3; a weak D match, TRBD2 (5 bases). The germline V gene has CDR1 SGHRS and CDR2 YFSETQ. This CDR3 has 14 amino acids. The germline V and J ends were trimmed by 7 bases and 5 bases, with 17 bases remaining between them. CDR3 sequence (DNA): TGCGCCAGCCGTAGTGGGCCCAGCGGAGATACGCAGTATTTT. It codes for CASRSGPSGDTQYF.

The chain employs TRBV6-5 and TRBJ2-2; D possibly corresponds to TRBD1 (7 bases). Germline CDR1 MNHEY, CDR2 SVGAGI. The CDR3 runs to 15 residues. The V gene lost 7 bases and the J gene lost 0 bases, with 12 bases spanning the gap. The CDR3 DNA reads TGTGCCAGCACCGCGGGACAGCCGAACACCGGGGAGCTGTTTTTT. It codes for CASTAGQPNTGELFF.

The chain couples TRBV28 to TRBJ2-1; tentative D call: TRBD2 (5 bases). Looked up from germline, CDR1 is MDHEN and CDR2 is SYDVKM. The CDR3 extends over 15 amino acids. Trimming shortened V by 6 bases and J by 0 bases, and 12 bases separated the two germline ends. CDR3 nucleotide sequence: TGTGCCAGCAGGTACGAGGGTAGCTCCTACAATGAGCAGTTCTTC. Translated, it gives CASRYEGSSYNEQFF.

V gene TRBV4-3 combines with J gene TRBJ2-7; the D is unclear. Per the germline V gene, CDR1 is LGHNA and CDR2 is YSLEER. Trimming took off 0 bases at V and 1 base at J, with 10 bases between the two ends. The CDR3 spans 15 residues. CDR3 bases: TGCGCCAGCAGCCAAGAGTGGTCGAGGTCCTACGAGCAGTACTTC. Protein sequence: CASSQEWSRSYEQYF.

The chain recombines TRBV5-1 with TRBJ2-3; maybe TRBD2 (6 bases). With 1 base removed from V and 2 bases from J, the gap between germline ends came to 11 bases. Per the germline V gene, CDR1 is SGHRS and CDR2 is YFSETQ. The CDR3 has 15 amino acids. The CDR3 reads CASSLRRGPTDTQYF. The CDR3 DNA is TGCGCCAGCAGCTTGAGGCGGGGCCCCACAGATACGCAGTATTTT.

This clone has only a few counts. The gene calls are TRBV5-6 and TRBJ2-5; 11 bases fit TRBD1. The CDR3 spans 17 residues. Germline V gives CDR1 SGHDT, CDR2 YYEEEE. V was pared by 4 bases and J by 3 bases, with 11 bases of the junction left unmatched. CDR3 residues: CASSPGQGAAEEETQYF. In DNA form, the CDR3 reads TGTGCCAGCAGCCCTGGACAGGGGGCCGCGGAGGAAGAGACCCAGTACTTC. Full variable domain (remainder filled in from reference TRBV5-6 and TRBJ2-5): DAGVTQSPTHLIKTRGQQVTLRCSPKSGHDTVSWYQQALGQGPQFIFQYYEEEERQRGNFPDRFSGHQFPNYSSELNVNALLLGDSALYLCASSPGQGAAEEETQYFGPGTRLLVL.

This clone was observed once. The rearrangement uses TRBV7-9 and TRBJ1-4; D possibly corresponds to TRBD1 (6 bases). V was cut by 1 base and J by 0 bases, with 12 bases left in between. The CDR3 sequence is 17 residues long. Germline V gene data show CDR1 as SEHNR and CDR2 as FQNEAQ (reference sequence). The CDR3 coding sequence is TGTGCCAGCAGCTTAGGGGGGGGCTCAGCAACTAATGAAAAACTGTTTTTT. As protein: CASSLGGGSATNEKLFF. Looking up the rest from reference TRBV7-9 and TRBJ1-4 gives the full variable domain: DTGVSQNPRHKITKRGQNVTFRCDPISEHNRLYWYRQTLGQGPEFLTYFQNEAQLEKSRLLSDRFSAERPKGSFSTLEIQRTEQGDSAMYLCASSLGGGSATNEKLFFGSGTQLSVL.